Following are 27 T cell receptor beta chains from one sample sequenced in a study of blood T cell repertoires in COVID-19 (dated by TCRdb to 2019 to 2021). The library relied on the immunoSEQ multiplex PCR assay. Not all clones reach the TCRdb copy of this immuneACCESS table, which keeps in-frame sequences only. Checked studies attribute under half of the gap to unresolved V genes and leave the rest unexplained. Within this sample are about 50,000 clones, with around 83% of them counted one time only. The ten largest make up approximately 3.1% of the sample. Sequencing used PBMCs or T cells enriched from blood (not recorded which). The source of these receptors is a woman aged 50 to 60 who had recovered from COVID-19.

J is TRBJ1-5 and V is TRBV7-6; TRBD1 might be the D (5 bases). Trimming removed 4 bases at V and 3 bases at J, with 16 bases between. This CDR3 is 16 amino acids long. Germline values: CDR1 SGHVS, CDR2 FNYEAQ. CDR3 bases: TGTGCCAGCAGCTCCAGAGGGAGGGGCCTCAATCAGCCCCAGCATTTT. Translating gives CASSSRGRGLNQPQHF.

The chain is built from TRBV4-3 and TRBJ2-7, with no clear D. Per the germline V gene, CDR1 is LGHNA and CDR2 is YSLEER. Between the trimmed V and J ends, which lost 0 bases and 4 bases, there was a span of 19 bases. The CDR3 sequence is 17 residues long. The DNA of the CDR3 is TGCGCCAGCAGCCAAGAGGTCCTAGACGGCGCCGGGTACGAGCAGTACTTC. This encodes CASSQEVLDGAGYEQYF.

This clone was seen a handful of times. The CDR3 DNA is TGTGCCAGCAGCCCACAGGCAGGGGTGCCTTCCGAGCAGTACTTC. This sequence encodes CASSPQAGVPSEQYF. This chain uses TRBV7-2 with TRBJ2-7, with D maybe TRBD1 (6 bases). Trimming left V 5 bases short and J 6 bases short, with 20 bases between. The V gene's germline CDR1 is SGHTA and CDR2 FQGNSA. This CDR3 region has 15 residues.

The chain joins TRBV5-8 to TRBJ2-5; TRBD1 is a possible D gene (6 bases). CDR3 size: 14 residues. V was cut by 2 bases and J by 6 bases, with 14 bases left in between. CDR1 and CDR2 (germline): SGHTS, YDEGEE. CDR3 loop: CASSLQGWDKTQYF. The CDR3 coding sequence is TGTGCCAGCAGCTTACAGGGATGGGACAAGACCCAGTACTTC.

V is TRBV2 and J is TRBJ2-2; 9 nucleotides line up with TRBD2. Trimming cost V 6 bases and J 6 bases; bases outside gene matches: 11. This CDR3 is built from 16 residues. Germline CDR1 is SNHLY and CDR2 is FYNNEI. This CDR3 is CASRGLAGFYAGELFF. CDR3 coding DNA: TGTGCCAGCAGGGGCCTAGCGGGGTTTTATGCCGGGGAGCTGTTTTTT.

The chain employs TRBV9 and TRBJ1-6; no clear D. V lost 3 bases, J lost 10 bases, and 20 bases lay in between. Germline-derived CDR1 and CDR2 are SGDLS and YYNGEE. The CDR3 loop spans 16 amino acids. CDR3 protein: CASSASLGLLGSPLHF. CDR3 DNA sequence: TGTGCCAGCAGCGCCTCCCTCGGACTCTTAGGGTCACCCCTCCACTTT.

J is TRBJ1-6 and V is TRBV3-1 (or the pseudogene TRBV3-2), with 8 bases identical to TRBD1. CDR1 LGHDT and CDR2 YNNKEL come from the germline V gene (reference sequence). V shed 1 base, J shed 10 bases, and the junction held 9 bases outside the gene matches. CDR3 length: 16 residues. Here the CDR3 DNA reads TGTGCCAGCAGCCAAGGAGGACAGGGAGCAAACTCACCCCTCCACTTT. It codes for CASSQGGQGANSPLHF.

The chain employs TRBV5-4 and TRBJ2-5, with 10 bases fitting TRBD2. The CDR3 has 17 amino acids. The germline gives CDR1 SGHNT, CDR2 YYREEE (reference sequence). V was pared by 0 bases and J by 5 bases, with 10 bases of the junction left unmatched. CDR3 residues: CASSLVGLAGAGETQYF. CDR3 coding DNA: TGTGCCAGCAGCTTGGTGGGTCTAGCGGGAGCAGGTGAGACCCAGTACTTC.

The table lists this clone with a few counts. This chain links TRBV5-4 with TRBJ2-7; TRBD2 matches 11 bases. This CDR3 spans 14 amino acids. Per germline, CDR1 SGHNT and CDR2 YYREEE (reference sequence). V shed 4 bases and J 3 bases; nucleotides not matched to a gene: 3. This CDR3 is CASSRLAGSYEQYF. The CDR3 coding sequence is TGTGCCAGCAGCCGACTAGCGGGAAGCTACGAGCAGTACTTC.

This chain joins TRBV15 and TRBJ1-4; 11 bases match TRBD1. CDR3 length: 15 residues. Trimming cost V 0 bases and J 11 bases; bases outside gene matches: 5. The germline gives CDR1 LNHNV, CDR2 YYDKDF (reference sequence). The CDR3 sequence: CATSRDSGTGGKLFF. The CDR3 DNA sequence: TGTGCCACCAGCAGAGACTCCGGGACAGGGGGGAAACTGTTTTTT.

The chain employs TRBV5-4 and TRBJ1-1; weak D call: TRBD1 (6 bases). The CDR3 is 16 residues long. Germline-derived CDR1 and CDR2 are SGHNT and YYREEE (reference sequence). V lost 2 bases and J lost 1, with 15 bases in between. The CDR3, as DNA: TGTGCCAGCAGCTTCGGGGGGCGCGTCGAGAACACTGAAGCTTTCTTT. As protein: CASSFGGRVENTEAFF.

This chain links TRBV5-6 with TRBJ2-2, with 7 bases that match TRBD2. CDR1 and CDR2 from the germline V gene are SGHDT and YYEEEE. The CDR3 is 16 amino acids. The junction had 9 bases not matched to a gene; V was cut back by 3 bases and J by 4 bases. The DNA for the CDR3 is TGTGCCAGCAGCTCCGCTCAGCGGGGAGTCACCGGGGAGCTGTTTTTT. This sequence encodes CASSSAQRGVTGELFF.

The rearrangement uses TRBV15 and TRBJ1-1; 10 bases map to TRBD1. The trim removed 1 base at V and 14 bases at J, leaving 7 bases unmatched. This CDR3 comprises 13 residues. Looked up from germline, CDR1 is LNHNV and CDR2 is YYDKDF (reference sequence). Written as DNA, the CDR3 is TGTGCCACCAGCAGAGTAGGACAGGGGGTTCAATTCTTT. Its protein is CATSRVGQGVQFF.

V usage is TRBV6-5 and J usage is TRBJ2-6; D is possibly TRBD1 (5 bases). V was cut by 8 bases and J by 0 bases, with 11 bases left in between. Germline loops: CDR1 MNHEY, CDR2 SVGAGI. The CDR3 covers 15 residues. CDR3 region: CASQPQGSGANVLTF. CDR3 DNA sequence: TGTGCCAGCCAGCCCCAGGGCTCTGGGGCCAACGTCCTGACTTTC.

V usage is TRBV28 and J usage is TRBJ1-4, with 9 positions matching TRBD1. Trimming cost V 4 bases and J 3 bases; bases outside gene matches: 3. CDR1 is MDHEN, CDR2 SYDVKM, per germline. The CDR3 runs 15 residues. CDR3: CASSSQGAANEKLFF. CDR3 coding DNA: TGTGCCAGCAGTTCACAGGGGGCGGCTAATGAAAAACTGTTTTTT.

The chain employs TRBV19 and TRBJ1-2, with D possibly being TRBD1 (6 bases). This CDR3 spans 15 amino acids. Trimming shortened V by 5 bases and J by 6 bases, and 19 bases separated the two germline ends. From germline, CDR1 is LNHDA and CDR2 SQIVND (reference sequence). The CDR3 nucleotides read TGTGCCAGTAGTCCGGGACACTTACCCGTGGATGGCTACACCTTC. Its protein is CASSPGHLPVDGYTF.

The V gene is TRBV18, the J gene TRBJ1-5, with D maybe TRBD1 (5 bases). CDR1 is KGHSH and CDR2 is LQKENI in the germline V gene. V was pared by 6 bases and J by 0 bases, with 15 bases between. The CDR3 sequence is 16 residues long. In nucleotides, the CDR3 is TGTGCCAGCTCCGTATTTCAGGGTAATAGCAATCAGCCCCAGCATTTT. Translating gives CASSVFQGNSNQPQHF.

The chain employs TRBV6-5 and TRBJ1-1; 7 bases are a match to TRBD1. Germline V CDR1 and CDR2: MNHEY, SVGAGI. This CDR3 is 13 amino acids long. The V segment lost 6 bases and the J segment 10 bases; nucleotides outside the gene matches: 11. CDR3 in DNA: TGTGCCAGCAGGCGAACAGGGGAACGTCGAGCTTTCTTT. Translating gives CASRRTGERRAFF.

Written as DNA, the CDR3 is TGTGCCACCAGCAGTGAGAGGGATTCACCCCTCCACTTT. This gives the protein CATSSERDSPLHF. V gene TRBV15 combines with J gene TRBJ1-6; unclear D gene. There are 13 residues in the CDR3. V shed 3 bases and J shed 8 bases, with 8 bases lying between them. Per germline, CDR1 LNHNV and CDR2 YYDKDF (reference sequence).

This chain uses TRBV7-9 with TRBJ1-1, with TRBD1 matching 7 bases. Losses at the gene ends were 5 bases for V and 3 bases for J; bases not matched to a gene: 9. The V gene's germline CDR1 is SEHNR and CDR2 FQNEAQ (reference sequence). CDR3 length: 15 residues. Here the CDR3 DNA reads TGTGCCAGCAGCATAGGGACAGATTTGGACACTGAAGCTTTCTTT. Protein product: CASSIGTDLDTEAFF.

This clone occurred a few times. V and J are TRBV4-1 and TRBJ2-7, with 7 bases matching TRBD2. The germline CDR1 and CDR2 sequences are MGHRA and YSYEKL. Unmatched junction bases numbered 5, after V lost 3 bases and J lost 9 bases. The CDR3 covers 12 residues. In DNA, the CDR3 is TGCGCCAGCAGCCACGCAGGGAGGGGGCAGTACTTC. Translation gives CASSHAGRGQYF.

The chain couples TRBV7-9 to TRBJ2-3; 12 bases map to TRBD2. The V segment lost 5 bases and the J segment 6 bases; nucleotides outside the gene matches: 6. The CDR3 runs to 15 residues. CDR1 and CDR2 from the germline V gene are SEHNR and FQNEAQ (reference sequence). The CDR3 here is CASSPLAGGPDTQYF. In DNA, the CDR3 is TGTGCCAGCAGCCCCCTAGCGGGGGGGCCCGATACGCAGTATTTT.

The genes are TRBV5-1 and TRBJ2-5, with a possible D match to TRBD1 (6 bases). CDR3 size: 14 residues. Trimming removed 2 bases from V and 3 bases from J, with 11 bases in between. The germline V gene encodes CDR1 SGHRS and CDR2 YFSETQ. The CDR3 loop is CASSLDRTEETQYF. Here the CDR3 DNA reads TGCGCCAGCAGCTTAGACAGGACCGAAGAGACCCAGTACTTC.

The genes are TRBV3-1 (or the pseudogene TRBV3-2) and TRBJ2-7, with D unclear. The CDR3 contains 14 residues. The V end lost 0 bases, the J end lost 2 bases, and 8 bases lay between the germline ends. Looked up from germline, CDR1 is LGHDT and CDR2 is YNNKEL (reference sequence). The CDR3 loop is CASSQDPGPYEQYF. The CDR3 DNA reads TGTGCCAGCAGCCAAGATCCAGGTCCCTACGAGCAGTACTTC.

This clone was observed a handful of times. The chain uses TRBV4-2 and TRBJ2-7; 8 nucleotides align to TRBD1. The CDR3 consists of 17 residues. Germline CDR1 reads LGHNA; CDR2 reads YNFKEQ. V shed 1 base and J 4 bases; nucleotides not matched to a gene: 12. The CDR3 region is CASSQGASGQGTYEQYF. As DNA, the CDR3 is TGTGCCAGCAGCCAAGGAGCTTCCGGACAGGGAACGTACGAGCAGTACTTC.

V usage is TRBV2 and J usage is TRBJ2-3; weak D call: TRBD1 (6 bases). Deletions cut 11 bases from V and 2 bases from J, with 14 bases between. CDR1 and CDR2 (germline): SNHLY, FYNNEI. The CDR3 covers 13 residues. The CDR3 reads CAASRGITDTQYF. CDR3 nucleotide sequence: TGTGCCGCGTCCAGGGGAATCACAGATACGCAGTATTTT.

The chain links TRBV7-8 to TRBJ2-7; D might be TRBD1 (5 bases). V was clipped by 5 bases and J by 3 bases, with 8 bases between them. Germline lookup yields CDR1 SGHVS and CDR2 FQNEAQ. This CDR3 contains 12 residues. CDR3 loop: CASSLTVYEQYF. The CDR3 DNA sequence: TGTGCCAGCAGCCTGACAGTCTACGAGCAGTACTTC.